These T cell receptor beta chains were read from a single sample in a study of blood T cell repertoires in COVID-19. Profiled with immunoSEQ multiplex PCR; TCRdb holds only in-frame clones, not every one. The data show 350,000 to 550,000 clones, roughly 90% seen once. The sample comprised peripheral blood. These receptors came from a woman aged 25 to 45 with acute or convalescent COVID-19. The CDR3 runs from the conserved cysteine through the conserved F or W. D genes are given only for firm matches. Size is stated for part of the rows, as once, few or many counts, or as a class when the clone is expanded.

d_gene,abundance,v_gene,j_gene,CDR3nt,CDR3aa
NA,few,TRBV5-1,TRBJ2-6,TGCGCCAGCAGCTTGTTTGGGACATCTGGGGCCAACGTCCTGACTTTC,CASSLFGTSGANVLTF
NA,few,TRBV2,TRBJ2-1,TGTGCCAGCAGTGAGGCGGAAAGGGGAACACGCAATGAGCAGTTCTTC,CASSEAERGTRNEQFF
TRBD1,NA,TRBV24-1,TRBJ2-7,TGTGCCACCAGTGACAGGACAGGGTACGAGCAGTACTTC,CATSDRTGYEQYF
NA,NA,TRBV2,TRBJ1-5,TGTGCCAGCAGTGGAAGGGGAAATCAGCCCCAGCATTTT,CASSGRGNQPQHF
NA,NA,TRBV5-6,TRBJ2-1,TGTGCCAGCAGCTTGGAGTATGCGGGACAGTTCCTGGATGAGCAGTTCTTC,CASSLEYAGQFLDEQFF
TRBD1,NA,TRBV6-6,TRBJ1-1,TGTGCCAGCAGTCGATCCCCGGGACAGTTTTTAGGGCCAGCTTTCTTT,CASSRSPGQFLGPAFF
TRBD1,NA,TRBV16,TRBJ1-5,TGTGCCAGCAGCCTAGGGACAGGTCATCAGCCCCAGCATTTT,CASSLGTGHQPQHF
TRBD2,NA,TRBV19,TRBJ2-3,TGTGCCAGTGAAGGGACTAGTTCAGATACGCAGTATTTT,CASEGTSSDTQYF
NA,NA,TRBV9,TRBJ2-3,TGTGCCAGCAGCGTATTATCTAGTTTTGATACGCAGTATTTT,CASSVLSSFDTQYF
NA,NA,TRBV9,TRBJ1-1,TGTGCCAGCAGCGCGGACGGGAGATACATGAACACTGAAGCTTTCTTT,CASSADGRYMNTEAFF
TRBD1,NA,TRBV6-5,TRBJ1-5,TGTGCCAGCAGTTCCACAGGGGTTCAGCCCCAGCATTTT,CASSSTGVQPQHF
TRBD2,NA,TRBV5-1,TRBJ2-2,TGCGCCAGCAGCTTGAGGGGACTAGCGGGGGCCCTGAACACCGGGGAGCTGTTTTTT,CASSLRGLAGALNTGELFF
NA,NA,TRBV14,TRBJ2-7,TGTGCCAGCGCACCTTCGGGAACTGGCCACGAGCAGTACTTC,CASAPSGTGHEQYF
NA,NA,TRBV7-2,TRBJ2-3,TGTGCCAGCAGCTTGGCTAGCGCCAGGGATACGCAGTATTTT,CASSLASARDTQYF
TRBD1,NA,TRBV18,TRBJ1-2,TGTGCCAGCTCACCCGGGACAGGGGGGCAATATGGCTACACCTTC,CASSPGTGGQYGYTF
NA,NA,TRBV5-4,TRBJ1-1,TGTGCCAGCACCCGGACAGCCACCGCGAACACTGAAGCTTTCTTT,CASTRTATANTEAFF
NA,NA,TRBV6-2/TRBV6-3,TRBJ2-6,TGTGCCAGCAGTTATTATCCCCGGGCTGGGGCCAACGTCCTGACTTTC,CASSYYPRAGANVLTF
TRBD1,NA,TRBV15,TRBJ2-2,TGTGCCACCAGACACAGGGGGAGTACCGGGGAGCTGTTTTTT,CATRHRGSTGELFF
NA,NA,TRBV11-2,TRBJ1-1,TGTGCCAGCAGCCATAGATTCCCCCCCGAAGCTTTCTTT,CASSHRFPPEAFF
TRBD1,once,TRBV18,TRBJ2-1,TGTGCCAGCTCCAGACAGGGACAAGACAATGAGCAGTTCTTC,CASSRQGQDNEQFF
NA,NA,TRBV12-3/TRBV12-4,TRBJ2-1,TGTGCCAGCAGTTTTGGGAGGAATGAGCAGTTCTTC,CASSFGRNEQFF
TRBD1,NA,TRBV27,TRBJ1-2,TGTGCCAGCAGTGGAACGGACAGGGTAGGCGGCTACACCTTC,CASSGTDRVGGYTF
NA,once,TRBV7-9,TRBJ2-1,TGTGCCAGCAGCGCCTCAGGGGCCAATAGTTACAATGAGCAGTTCTTC,CASSASGANSYNEQFF
TRBD2,NA,TRBV7-3,TRBJ2-1,TGTGCCAGCAGCTCGGGGACTAGCGTCGACAATGAGCAGTTCTTC,CASSSGTSVDNEQFF
NA,NA,TRBV4-1,TRBJ2-7,TGCGCCAGCAGCCAACCAGATGCCTACGAGCAGTACTTC,CASSQPDAYEQYF
NA,NA,TRBV11-2,TRBJ1-1,TGTGCCAGCAGCTCTGCGGGGGGGTATACTGAAGCTTTCTTT,CASSSAGGYTEAFF
NA,NA,TRBV11-2,TRBJ2-3,TGTGCCAGCAGCTTAGCCCCTTGGGCCGTGGATACGCAGTATTTT,CASSLAPWAVDTQYF
NA,few,TRBV7-8,TRBJ1-3,TGTGCCAGCAGCCCTGTCCTTGGGGGCGCCTCTGGAAACACCATATATTTT,CASSPVLGGASGNTIYF
NA,NA,TRBV24-1,TRBJ2-5,TGTGCCACCAGTGATTTCGGACCGGGAGAAGAGACCCAGTACTTC,CATSDFGPGEETQYF
NA,NA,TRBV28,TRBJ1-1,TGTGCCAGCAGTTTAAATCCAGGGGTGGCTTTCTTT,CASSLNPGVAFF
NA,NA,TRBV11-2,TRBJ1-2,TGTGCCAGCAGTTTTGACAGAAGCTCCAACTATGGCTACACCTTC,CASSFDRSSNYGYTF
TRBD2,few,TRBV6-2/TRBV6-3,TRBJ2-2,TGTGCCAGCAGCTCCCCTAGCGGGGGCTTGACCGGGGAGCTGTTTTTT,CASSSPSGGLTGELFF
NA,NA,TRBV19,TRBJ2-5,TGTGCCAGTAGTATTTGGGGCGGTCAAGAGACCCAGTACTTC,CASSIWGGQETQYF
TRBD2,NA,TRBV15,TRBJ2-1,TGTGCCACCAGCAGAGCCCCTAGCGGGGGGGTCTACAATGAGCAGTTCTTC,CATSRAPSGGVYNEQFF
NA,NA,TRBV7-8,TRBJ1-1,TGTGCCAGCAGCTTAGTTCCGGGATTGAACACTGAAGCTTTCTTT,CASSLVPGLNTEAFF
TRBD2,NA,TRBV11-3,TRBJ2-2,TGTGCCAGCAGCTTAGAGGACAGTACACGGCCCCCTACTAGCGGGGGGGAGAACACCGGGGAGCTGTTTTTT,CASSLEDSTRPPTSGGENTGELFF
NA,NA,TRBV19,TRBJ1-5,TGTGCCAGTAGTATCAGTCCACAGCCCCAGCATTTT,CASSISPQPQHF
TRBD1,NA,TRBV4-2,TRBJ1-2,TGTGCCAGCAGCCAAGATCGGAAGGGGGCGACTAACTATGGCTACACCTTC,CASSQDRKGATNYGYTF
NA,NA,TRBV19,TRBJ1-1,TGTGCCAGTAGTATACGAGTTAACACTGAAGCTTTCTTT,CASSIRVNTEAFF
NA,NA,TRBV9,TRBJ2-7,TGTGCCAGCAGCCCCTCGGGGGACAGCTCCTACGAGCAGTACTTC,CASSPSGDSSYEQYF